The 8 T cell receptor beta chains presented below share a single source sample, sequenced in a study of shared clonotypes between healthy human individuals. The table came from immunoSEQ multiplex PCR; TCRdb's copy has only in-frame clones and leaves some out. The repertoire holds approximately 100,000 clones, with under 70% as singletons. The material sequenced was memory CD8+ T cells sorted from blood. The sample's subset: CD45RO+ cells pooled with CCR7-negative TemRA cells. The receptors stem from a woman in her 30s in good health.

Note on this clone: A read error is likely here: a far larger clone is one base away. The chain carries TRBV6-1 and TRBJ2-3; 10 bases align to TRBD2. Germline values: CDR1 MNHNS, CDR2 SASEGT. The CDR3 is 15 residues long. The CDR3 here is CVSSELAGSTDTQYF. CDR3 bases: TGTGTCAGCAGTGAACTAGCGGGAAGCACAGATACGCAGTATTTT.

This rearrangement joins TRBV6-5 to TRBJ2-7; the D call may be TRBD1 or TRBD2 (5 bases each). CDR3 length: 14 amino acids. Deletions cut 5 bases from V and 6 bases from J, with 17 bases between. CDR1 is MNHEY and CDR2 is SVGAGI in the germline V gene. The CDR3 DNA reads as TGTGCCAGCAGTCACGAAGGACTGGACATCGAGCAGTACTTC. Translating it yields CASSHEGLDIEQYF.

This clone showed up many times. The gene calls are TRBV16 and TRBJ1-1, with TRBD1 matching 9 bases. CDR1 is KGHSY and CDR2 is FQNENV in the germline V gene. The CDR3 length is 17 residues. Trimming at V came to 2 bases and at J to 3 bases, leaving 10 bases not matched to a gene. The DNA for the CDR3 is TGTGCCAGCAGCCAACGGGGGACAGGGTCTGGTGACACTGAAGCTTTCTTT. Encoded protein: CASSQRGTGSGDTEAFF.

The chain couples TRBV28 to TRBJ2-1, with D perhaps matching TRBD2 (5 bases). The CDR3 sequence is 15 residues long. Germline CDR1 is MDHEN and CDR2 is SYDVKM. Trimming cost V 6 bases and J 5 bases, with 17 bases left between them. CDR3 sequence (DNA): TGTGCCAGCAGCCCTAAGCGAGGGCGTGACAATGAGCAGTTCTTC. Its protein is CASSPKRGRDNEQFF. Looking up the rest from reference TRBV28 and TRBJ2-1 gives the full variable domain: DVKVTQSSRYLVKRTGEKVFLECVQDMDHENMFWYRQDPGLGLRLIYFSYDVKMKEKGDIPEGYSVSREKKERFSLILESASTNQTSMYLCASSPKRGRDNEQFFGPGTRLTVL.

V is TRBV28 and J is TRBJ2-1; 11 nucleotides match TRBD2. V lost 6 bases to trimming and J lost 4 bases; unmatched junction nucleotides: 5. Per germline, CDR1 MDHEN and CDR2 SYDVKM. The CDR3 contains 15 residues. As DNA, the CDR3 is TGTGCCAGCAGCCCGACTAGCGGGACGTACAATGAGCAGTTCTTC. Translating it yields CASSPTSGTYNEQFF.

The chain links TRBV2 to TRBJ2-1; 8 bases are a match to TRBD2. Germline loops: CDR1 SNHLY, CDR2 FYNNEI. The CDR3 is made up of 16 amino acids. Germline trimming cut 6 bases from V and 10 bases from J; bases unmatched to any gene: 17. The CDR3 here is CASSQSGAGVFKEQFF. In DNA form, the CDR3 reads TGTGCCAGCAGCCAATCCGGAGCGGGAGTCTTTAAGGAGCAGTTCTTC.

The V call is TRBV13, the J call TRBJ1-2, with 7 bases that match TRBD1. The germline V gene has CDR1 PRHDT and CDR2 FYEKMQ (reference sequence). This CDR3 contains 13 residues. The V segment lost 6 bases and the J segment 4 bases; nucleotides outside the gene matches: 5. CDR3 sequence: CASSRTGAYGYTF. The CDR3 DNA follows: TGTGCCAGCAGTCGGACAGGTGCCTATGGCTACACCTTC.

The rearrangement links TRBV2 to TRBJ2-7; the match to TRBD1 covers 11 bases. Germline V gene lookup returns CDR1 SNHLY and CDR2 FYNNEI. The trim removed 7 bases at V and 7 bases at J, leaving 3 bases unmatched. This CDR3 region has 12 residues. The chain's CDR3 is CASMGQGDEQYF. The CDR3 coding sequence is TGTGCCAGCATGGGACAGGGGGATGAGCAGTACTTC.